These 3 T cell receptor beta chains were all obtained from the same sample, sequenced in a study of blood T cell repertoires in COVID-19 (dated by TCRdb to 2018 to 2020). Libraries came from the immunoSEQ multiplex PCR assay. In its TCRdb copy, this immuneACCESS table keeps in-frame sequences only and misses some clones. Where compared with another copy, unresolved V genes explain less than half of these, and the others have no known cause. The sample yields 150,000 to 200,000 clones; around three quarters were counted once. Roughly a sixth of the sample comes from the top ten. Specimen: PBMCs or T cells enriched from blood (not recorded which). The receptors originated from a woman between 50 and 59 years old with acute COVID-19.

The chain recombines TRBV3-1 (or the pseudogene TRBV3-2) with TRBJ2-5; D call uncertain. In germline, CDR1 is LGHDT, CDR2 YNNKEL (reference sequence). V was pared by 7 bases and J by 0 bases, with 9 bases between. This CDR3 comprises 13 residues. The CDR3 spells CASNGIDQETQYF. CDR3 sequence (DNA): TGTGCCAGCAACGGTATCGACCAAGAGACCCAGTACTTC.

This chain joins TRBV4-1 and TRBJ1-6, with D possibly matching TRBD1 (6 bases). Trimming left V 1 base short and J 7 bases short, with 11 bases between. The CDR3 contains 15 residues. The germline V gene has CDR1 MGHRA and CDR2 YSYEKL. The CDR3 bases are TGCGCCAGCAGCCAAGGGAGGACAGTAAATTCACCCCTCCACTTT. Residues: CASSQGRTVNSPLHF.

The CDR3 loop reads CASSQVAGGPSGTQYF. For the CDR3, the DNA is TGTGCCAGCAGCCAAGTAGCGGGGGGGCCCTCCGGTACGCAGTATTTT. This rearrangement joins TRBV4-2 to TRBJ2-3, with TRBD2 matching over 11 bases. V was pared by 1 base and J by 8 bases, with 8 bases of the junction left unmatched. From germline, CDR1 is LGHNA and CDR2 YNFKEQ. The CDR3 is made up of 16 amino acids.